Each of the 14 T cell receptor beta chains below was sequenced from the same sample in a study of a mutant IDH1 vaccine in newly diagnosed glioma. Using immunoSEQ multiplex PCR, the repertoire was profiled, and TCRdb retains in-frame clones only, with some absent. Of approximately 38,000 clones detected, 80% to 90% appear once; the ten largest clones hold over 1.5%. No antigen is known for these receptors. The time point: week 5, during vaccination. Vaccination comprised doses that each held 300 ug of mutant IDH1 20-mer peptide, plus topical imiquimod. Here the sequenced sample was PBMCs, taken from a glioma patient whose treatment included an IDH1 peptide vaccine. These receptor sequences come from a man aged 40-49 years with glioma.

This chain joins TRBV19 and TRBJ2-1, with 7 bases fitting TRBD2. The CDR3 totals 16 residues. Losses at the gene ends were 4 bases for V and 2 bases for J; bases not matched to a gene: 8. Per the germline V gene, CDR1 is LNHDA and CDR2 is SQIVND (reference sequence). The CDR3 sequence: CASSRASGRTYNEQFF. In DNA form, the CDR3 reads TGTGCCAGTAGTAGGGCTAGCGGACGAACCTACAATGAGCAGTTCTTC.

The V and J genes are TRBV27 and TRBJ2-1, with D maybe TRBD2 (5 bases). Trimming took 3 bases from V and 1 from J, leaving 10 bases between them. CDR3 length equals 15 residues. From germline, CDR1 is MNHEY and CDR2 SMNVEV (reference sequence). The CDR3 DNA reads TGTGCCAGCAGTTTCGAAGGGAGATCCTACAATGAGCAGTTCTTC. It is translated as CASSFEGRSYNEQFF.

CDR3 sequence (DNA): TGTGCCAGCAGTGACTCTACTGGGTACCCCTACGGTGGCTACACCTTC. It is translated as CASSDSTGYPYGGYTF. The rearrangement links TRBV6-4 to TRBJ1-2; D is ambiguous. The CDR3 has 16 amino acids. Germline lookup yields CDR1 MRHNA and CDR2 SNTAGT. The ends were cut back, 0 bases at V and 7 bases at J, with 18 bases in the middle.

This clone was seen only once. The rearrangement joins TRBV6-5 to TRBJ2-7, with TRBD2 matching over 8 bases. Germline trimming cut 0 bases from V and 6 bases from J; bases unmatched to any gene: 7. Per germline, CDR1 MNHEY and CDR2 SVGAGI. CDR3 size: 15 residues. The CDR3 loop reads CASSYSSGSVREQYF. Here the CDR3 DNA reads TGTGCCAGCAGTTACTCGAGCGGGAGCGTTCGCGAGCAGTACTTC.

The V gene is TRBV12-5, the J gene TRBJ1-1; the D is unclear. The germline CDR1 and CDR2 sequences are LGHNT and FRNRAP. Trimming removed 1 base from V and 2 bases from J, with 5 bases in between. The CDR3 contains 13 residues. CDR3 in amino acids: CASGLGGNTEAFF. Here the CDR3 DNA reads TGTGCTAGTGGTTTGGGGGGAAACACTGAAGCTTTCTTT.

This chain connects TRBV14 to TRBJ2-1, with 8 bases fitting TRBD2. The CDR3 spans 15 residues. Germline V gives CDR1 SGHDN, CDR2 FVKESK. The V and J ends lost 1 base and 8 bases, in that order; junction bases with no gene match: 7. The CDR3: CASSQVSGGRYEQFF. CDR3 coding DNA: TGTGCCAGCAGCCAAGTATCTGGCGGGAGGTATGAGCAGTTCTTC.

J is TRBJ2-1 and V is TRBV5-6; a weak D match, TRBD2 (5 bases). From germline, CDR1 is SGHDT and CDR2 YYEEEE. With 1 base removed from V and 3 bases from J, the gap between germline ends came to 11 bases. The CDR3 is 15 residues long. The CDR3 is CASSLTRSNYNEQFF. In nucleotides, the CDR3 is TGTGCCAGCAGCTTGACTAGGTCGAACTACAATGAGCAGTTCTTC.

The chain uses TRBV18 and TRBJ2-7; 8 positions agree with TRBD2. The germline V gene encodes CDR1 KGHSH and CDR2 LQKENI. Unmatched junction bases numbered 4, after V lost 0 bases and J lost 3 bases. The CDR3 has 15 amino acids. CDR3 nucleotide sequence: TGTGCCAGCTCACCACCTGGGACTAGTGGCTACGAGCAGTACTTC. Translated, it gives CASSPPGTSGYEQYF.

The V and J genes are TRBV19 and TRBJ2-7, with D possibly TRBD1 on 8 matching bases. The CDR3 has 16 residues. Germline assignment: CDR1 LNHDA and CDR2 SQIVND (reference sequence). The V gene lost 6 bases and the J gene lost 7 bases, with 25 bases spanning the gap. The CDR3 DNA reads TGTGCCAGTAGCACGAAATCGAGGACAGGGAGGGGTGAGCAGTACTTC. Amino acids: CASSTKSRTGRGEQYF.

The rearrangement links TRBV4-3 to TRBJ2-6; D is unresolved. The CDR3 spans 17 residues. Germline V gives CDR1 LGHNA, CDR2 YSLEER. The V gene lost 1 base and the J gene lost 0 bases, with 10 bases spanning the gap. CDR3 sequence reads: CASSQGQEHSGANVLTF. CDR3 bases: TGCGCCAGCAGCCAAGGGCAGGAACACTCTGGGGCCAACGTCCTGACTTTC.

The CDR3, as DNA: TGTGCCAGCTCACCGCGGACTAGCGAGAACTACGAGCAGTACTTC. Translating gives CASSPRTSENYEQYF. The chain has TRBV18 and TRBJ2-7, with 9 positions matching TRBD2. CDR1 is KGHSH, CDR2 LQKENI, per germline. V lost 3 bases and J lost 3; bases outside the gene matches: 6. The CDR3 spans 15 residues.

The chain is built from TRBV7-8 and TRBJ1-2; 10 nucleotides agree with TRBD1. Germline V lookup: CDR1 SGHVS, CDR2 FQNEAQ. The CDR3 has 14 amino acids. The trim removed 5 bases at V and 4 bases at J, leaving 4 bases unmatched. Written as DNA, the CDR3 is TGTGCCAGCAGCAGGGGACAGGGGATCTATGGCTACACCTTC. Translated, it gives CASSRGQGIYGYTF.

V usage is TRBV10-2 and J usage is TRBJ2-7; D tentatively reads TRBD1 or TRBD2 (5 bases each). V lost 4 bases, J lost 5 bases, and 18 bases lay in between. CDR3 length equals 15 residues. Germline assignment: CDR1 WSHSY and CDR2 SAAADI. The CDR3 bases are TGCGCCAGCAGTGGATTCGGGACCATTAGAAACGAGCAGTACTTC. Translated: CASSGFGTIRNEQYF.

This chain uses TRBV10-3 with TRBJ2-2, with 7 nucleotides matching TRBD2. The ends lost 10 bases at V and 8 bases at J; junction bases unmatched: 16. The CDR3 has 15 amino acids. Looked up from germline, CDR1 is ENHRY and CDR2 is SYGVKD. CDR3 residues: CATWHWDYLSGELFF. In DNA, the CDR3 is TGTGCCACCTGGCACTGGGACTACTTAAGTGGGGAGCTGTTTTTT.